The 21 T cell receptor beta chains below were found in one sample sequenced in a study of blood T cell repertoires in COVID-19. The data were produced by immunoSEQ multiplex PCR, yet TCRdb's version contains in-frame clones alone and is incomplete. The sample lists about 180,000 clones, around 80% occurring once. Material for sequencing was peripheral blood. The receptors come from a woman older than 75 with COVID-19, enrolled during active disease.

The chain combines TRBV6-1 with TRBJ1-2; no clear D. Looked up from germline, CDR1 is MNHNS and CDR2 is SASEGT. V shed 1 base and J shed 7 bases, with 7 bases lying between them. The CDR3 has 12 amino acids. Here the CDR3 DNA reads TGTGCCAGCAGTGAAGTCCGGGGTGGCTACACCTTC. This translates into CASSEVRGGYTF.

This clone was picked up a small number of times. The V gene is TRBV4-3, the J gene TRBJ1-2; the D is unclear. V was clipped by 0 bases and J by 0 bases, with 8 bases between them. CDR3 length equals 15 residues. Germline V gene lookup returns CDR1 LGHNA and CDR2 YSLEER. CDR3 region: CASSQDERANYGYTF. CDR3 bases: TGCGCCAGCAGCCAAGATGAGAGAGCTAACTATGGCTACACCTTC.

This clone was detected once. The J gene is TRBJ2-2, the V gene TRBV5-1; TRBD1 matches at 9 bases. The CDR3 spans 14 residues. Germline loops: CDR1 SGHRS, CDR2 YFSETQ. V trimming: 3 bases; J trimming: 7 bases; junction bases outside the gene matches: 4. Here the CDR3 DNA reads TGCGCCAGCAGCTCGGGACAGGGACACGGGGAGCTGTTTTTT. Amino acid sequence: CASSSGQGHGELFF.

The chain joins TRBV3-1 (or the pseudogene TRBV3-2) to TRBJ2-5, with 9 bases matching TRBD1. Germline V lookup: CDR1 LGHDT, CDR2 YNNKEL (reference sequence). The CDR3 has 19 residues. V lost 3 bases to trimming and J lost 2 bases; unmatched junction nucleotides: 16. CDR3 amino acids: CASSQGSGAADRGQETQYF. DNA of the CDR3: TGTGCCAGCAGCCAGGGTTCTGGGGCCGCGGACAGGGGTCAAGAGACCCAGTACTTC.

The chain has TRBV29-1 and TRBJ2-6; 9 bases map to TRBD1. V gave up 5 bases and J gave up 8 bases; unmatched junction bases: 7. The germline CDR1 and CDR2 sequences are SQVTM and ANQGSEA. The CDR3 is 14 residues long. Written as DNA, the CDR3 is TGCAGCGTTTCAAGGGGACAGGGTTCCAACGTCCTGACTTTC. Translation gives CSVSRGQGSNVLTF.

This chain joins TRBV7-9 and TRBJ2-3, with a possible D match to TRBD1 (6 bases). The CDR3 runs 15 residues. Deletions cut 5 bases from V and 2 bases from J, with 14 bases between. Germline V gives CDR1 SEHNR, CDR2 FQNEAQ (reference sequence). DNA for the CDR3: TGTGCCAGCAGCCCGACCGGACAGCTCACAGATACGCAGTATTTT. It is translated as CASSPTGQLTDTQYF.

This clone was counted at least ten times. The chain carries TRBV2 and TRBJ2-7; maybe TRBD1 (5 bases). V was cut by 0 bases and J by 0 bases, with 12 bases left in between. From germline, CDR1 is SNHLY and CDR2 FYNNEI. The CDR3 runs to 16 residues. CDR3 residues: CASSEARTQDSYEQYF. The CDR3 DNA is TGTGCCAGCAGTGAAGCTCGGACACAAGACTCCTACGAGCAGTACTTC.

This clone has only one observation. The gene calls are TRBV5-1 and TRBJ1-4; 9 nucleotides line up with TRBD1. This CDR3 is built from 14 residues. J lost 6 bases, V lost 4 bases, and 4 bases had no gene match. CDR1 is SGHRS and CDR2 is YFSETQ in the germline V gene. CDR3 nucleotide sequence: TGCGCCAGCAGCCCACAGGGGGCTGATGAAAAACTGTTTTTT. Translation gives CASSPQGADEKLFF.

This chain connects TRBV27 to TRBJ2-7; D remains unclear. Per the germline V gene, CDR1 is MNHEY and CDR2 is SMNVEV (reference sequence). The CDR3 consists of 13 residues. V dropped 3 bases and J dropped 4 bases, with 10 bases sitting between them. CDR3 sequence (DNA): TGTGCCAGCAGTTTGGCTACCAGGTACGAGCAGTACTTC. Encoded protein: CASSLATRYEQYF.

The CDR3 region is CASSPYRGNTEAFF. For the CDR3, the DNA is TGTGCCAGCAGTCCCTACAGGGGGAACACTGAAGCTTTCTTT. V is TRBV28 and J is TRBJ1-1; TRBD1 aligns across 7 bases. Germline loops: CDR1 MDHEN, CDR2 SYDVKM. V was clipped by 5 bases and J by 1 base; unmatched bases: 4. The CDR3 contains 14 residues.

This chain joins TRBV16 and TRBJ2-3; 9 bases agree with TRBD2. Per germline, CDR1 KGHSY and CDR2 FQNENV. The CDR3 covers 15 residues. The V and J ends lost 5 bases and 2 bases, in that order; junction bases with no gene match: 5. The CDR3 nucleotides are TGTGCCAGCAGCAGTCTAGCGGGGAACACAGATACGCAGTATTTT. It is translated as CASSSLAGNTDTQYF.

The chain carries TRBV28 and TRBJ2-2; tentative D call: TRBD1 (5 bases). The V gene lost 6 bases and the J gene lost 6 bases, with 14 bases spanning the gap. Germline-derived CDR1 and CDR2 are MDHEN and SYDVKM. This CDR3 has 14 residues. The CDR3 is CASSPWVGAGELFF. Here the CDR3 DNA reads TGTGCCAGCAGCCCCTGGGTAGGGGCCGGGGAGCTGTTTTTT. The entire variable domain, with the rest obtained from reference TRBV28 and TRBJ2-2, is as follows: DVKVTQSSRYLVKRTGEKVFLECVQDMDHENMFWYRQDPGLGLRLIYFSYDVKMKEKGDIPEGYSVSREKKERFSLILESASTNQTSMYLCASSPWVGAGELFFGEGSRLTVL.

The V and J genes are TRBV3-1 (or the pseudogene TRBV3-2) and TRBJ2-1; D is uncertain. V gave up 3 bases and J gave up 8 bases, with 8 bases separating them. This CDR3 spans 12 amino acids. From germline, CDR1 is LGHDT and CDR2 YNNKEL (reference sequence). CDR3 sequence (DNA): TGTGCCAGCAGCCATCTCTCCCATGAGCAGTTCTTC. Translated, it gives CASSHLSHEQFF.

The chain uses TRBV12-3 or TRBV12-4 and TRBJ1-4; 10 bases agree with TRBD1. The V and J ends lost 6 bases and 8 bases, in that order; junction bases with no gene match: 3. There are 13 residues in the CDR3. The CDR3 DNA follows: TGTGCCAGCAGCTGGACAGGGGGAGAAAAACTGTTTTTT. Protein product: CASSWTGGEKLFF.

V and J are TRBV7-2 and TRBJ2-3; 11 nucleotides line up with TRBD2. The CDR3 extends over 15 amino acids. In germline, CDR1 is SGHTA, CDR2 FQGNSA. V lost 7 bases to trimming and J lost 4 bases; unmatched junction nucleotides: 7. CDR3 DNA sequence: TGTGCCAGCAACACACTAGCGGGAGAGGCAGATACGCAGTATTTT. Residues: CASNTLAGEADTQYF.

V usage is TRBV10-3 and J usage is TRBJ2-7; D might be TRBD2 (6 bases). V was cut by 11 bases and J by 6 bases, with 17 bases left in between. This CDR3 comprises 12 residues. Germline lookup yields CDR1 ENHRY and CDR2 SYGVKD. The CDR3 nucleotides are TGTGCCTCATCCCGGGACTCCAGCGAGCAGTACTTC. Protein: CASSRDSSEQYF.

This rearrangement joins TRBV7-2 to TRBJ2-5; 10 positions agree with TRBD2. The CDR3 loop spans 15 amino acids. Germline V gene lookup returns CDR1 SGHTA and CDR2 FQGNSA. The junction had 5 bases not matched to a gene; V was cut back by 5 bases and J by 2 bases. CDR3 region: CASSPLAGEQETQYF. Here the CDR3 DNA reads TGTGCCAGCAGCCCGCTAGCGGGAGAGCAAGAGACCCAGTACTTC. The variable domain in full, with the rest retrieved from reference TRBV7-2 and TRBJ2-5, is GAGVSQSPSNKVTEKGKDVELRCDPISGHTALYWYRQSLGQGLEFLIYFQGNSAPDKSGLPSDRFSAERTGGSVSTLTIQRTQQEDSAVYLCASSPLAGEQETQYFGPGTRLLVL.

This chain links TRBV5-1 with TRBJ1-1, with TRBD1 matching 7 bases. The CDR3 is 16 residues long. Trimming removed 1 base from V and 2 bases from J; junction bases left unmatched: 8. From germline, CDR1 is SGHRS and CDR2 YFSETQ. This CDR3 is CASSLYGQDSNTEAFF. The CDR3 DNA is TGCGCCAGCAGCTTGTACGGACAGGATTCAAACACTGAAGCTTTCTTT.

CDR3 nucleotides: TGTGCCAGCAGCTTAATGGGACAGGGGGCGTCCTACGAGCAGTACTTC. It yields the protein CASSLMGQGASYEQYF. The chain recombines TRBV7-2 with TRBJ2-7; TRBD1 matches at 12 bases. Germline V gene lookup returns CDR1 SGHTA and CDR2 FQGNSA. The CDR3 runs to 16 residues. The V segment lost 2 bases and the J segment 1 base; nucleotides outside the gene matches: 3.

The sample holds one count of this clone. The J gene is TRBJ2-6, the V gene TRBV4-2; 12 bases are a match to TRBD1. The V gene end was trimmed by 0 bases and the J gene end by 3 bases; junction bases not matched to a gene: 3. The CDR3 is 18 residues long. Germline values: CDR1 LGHNA, CDR2 YNFKEQ. CDR3 nucleotide sequence: TGTGCCAGCAGCCAAGATGGGACAGGGGGCAGTGGGGCCAACGTCCTGACTTTC. Translating gives CASSQDGTGGSGANVLTF.

The CDR3 DNA reads TGTGCCACCAGCAGAGCCCCGGGACAGGGCAATGAGCAGTTCTTC. It specifies CATSRAPGQGNEQFF. This sequence joins TRBV15 and TRBJ2-1; TRBD1 agrees at 9 bases. This CDR3 comprises 15 residues. Germline V gives CDR1 LNHNV, CDR2 YYDKDF (reference sequence). J gave up 6 bases and V 1 base, and 4 bases lay outside the gene matches.